This T cell receptor beta chain was documented in a study of cytomegalovirus exposure and HLA in healthy donors. This CDR3 has 19 amino acids. The junction had 12 bases not matched to a gene; V was cut back by 0 bases and J by 6 bases. CDR1 MGHRA and CDR2 YSYEKL come from the germline V gene. PCR involved 60 Vbeta and 13 Jbeta primers. The repertoire was sequenced with immunoSEQ multiplex PCR; TCRdb's copy has only in-frame clones and lacks some. The sample records about 200,000 clones, roughly 80% being singletons. The V call is TRBV4-1, the J call TRBJ2-2; 11 bases are a match to TRBD1. This receptor was identified in a man between 40 and 49 years old in good health and CMV-seronegative. The source material was PBMCs. The CDR3 loop is CASSQDPMEPGQGAGELFF. CDR3 sequence (DNA): TGCGCCAGCAGCCAAGACCCAATGGAACCGGGACAGGGGGCCGGGGAGCTGTTTTTT.